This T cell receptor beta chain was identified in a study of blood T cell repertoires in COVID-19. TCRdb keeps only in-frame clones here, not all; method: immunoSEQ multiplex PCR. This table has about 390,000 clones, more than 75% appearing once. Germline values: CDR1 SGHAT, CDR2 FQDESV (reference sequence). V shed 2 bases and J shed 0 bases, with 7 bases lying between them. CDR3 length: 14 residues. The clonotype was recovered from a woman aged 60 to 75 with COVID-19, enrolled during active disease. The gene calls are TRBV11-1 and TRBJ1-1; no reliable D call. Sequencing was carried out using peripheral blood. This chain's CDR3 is CASSLTVMNTEAFF. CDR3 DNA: TGTGCCAGCAGCTTAACAGTAATGAACACTGAAGCTTTCTTT.